This TCR beta chain was observed in a study of beta chain features in type 1 diabetes. V dropped 4 bases and J dropped 1 base, with 13 bases sitting between them. This CDR3 region has 15 residues. Germline V gives CDR1 SGHDN, CDR2 FVKESK. The whole isolated RNA underwent reverse transcription, so sequencing captured expressed TCRB transcripts. Libraries were prepared by immunoSEQ multiplex PCR; TCRdb keeps only in-frame clonotypes and omits some of them. The table has hundreds of thousands of clones, about 30% seen once; the top ten hold around 0.065%. This clone was seen only a few times. The material sequenced was naive CD4+ T cells from blood. This TCR was sampled from a man aged 18 to 35 in good health. The chain is built from TRBV14 and TRBJ1-1; no definite D call. The DNA for the CDR3 is TGTGCCAGCAGCCTGTCCTCATTGCCGAACACTGAAGCTTTCTTT. It specifies CASSLSSLPNTEAFF. The full variable domain, its missing parts supplied by reference TRBV14 and TRBJ1-1, is EAGVTQFPSHSVIEKGQTVTLRCDPISGHDNLYWYRRVMGKEIKFLLHFVKESKQDESGMPNNRFLAERTGGTYSTLKVQPAELEDSGVYFCASSLSSLPNTEAFFGQGTRLTVV.